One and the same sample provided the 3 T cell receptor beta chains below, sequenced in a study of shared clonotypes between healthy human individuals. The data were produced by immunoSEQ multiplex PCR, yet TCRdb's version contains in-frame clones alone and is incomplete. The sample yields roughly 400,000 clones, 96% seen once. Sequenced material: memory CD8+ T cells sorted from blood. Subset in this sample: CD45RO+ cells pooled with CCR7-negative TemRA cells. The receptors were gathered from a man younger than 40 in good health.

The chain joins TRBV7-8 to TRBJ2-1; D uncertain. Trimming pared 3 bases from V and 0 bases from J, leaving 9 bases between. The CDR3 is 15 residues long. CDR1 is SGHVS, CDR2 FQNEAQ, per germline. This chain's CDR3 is CASSFEVGSYNEQFF. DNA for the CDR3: TGTGCCAGCAGCTTCGAGGTAGGCTCCTACAATGAGCAGTTCTTC.

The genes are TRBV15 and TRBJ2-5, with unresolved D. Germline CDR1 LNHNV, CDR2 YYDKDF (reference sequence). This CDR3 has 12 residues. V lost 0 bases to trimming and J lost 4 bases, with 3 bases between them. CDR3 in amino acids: CATSRDPETQYF. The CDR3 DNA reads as TGTGCCACCAGCAGAGATCCAGAGACCCAGTACTTC.

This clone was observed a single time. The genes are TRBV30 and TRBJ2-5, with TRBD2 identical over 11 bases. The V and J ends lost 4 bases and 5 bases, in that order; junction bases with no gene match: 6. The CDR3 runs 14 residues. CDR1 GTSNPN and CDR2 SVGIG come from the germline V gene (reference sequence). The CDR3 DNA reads TGTGCCTGGAATAGCGGGAGGGCCGGGGAGACCCAGTACTTC. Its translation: CAWNSGRAGETQYF.